This T cell receptor (beta chain) was identified during a study of OX40 agonist ivuxolimab in advanced cancers. Notes on the study in general: Clonal expansion was seen in CD4+ and CD8+ blood T cells by week 6 at 0.1 to 3.0 mg/kg. The study found that CD8+ T cells averaged more expanded clones than CD4+.

Details on this clone: The antigen is undetermined.

Repertoires were generated with immunoSEQ multiplex PCR, while TCRdb's copy carries only in-frame clones and drops some. The table has tens of thousands of clones, roughly 90% seen once. CDR3 length: 15 residues. The V gene's germline CDR1 is SNHLY and CDR2 FYNNEI. The trim removed 6 bases at V and 3 bases at J, leaving 2 bases unmatched. The rearrangement joins TRBV2 to TRBJ2-2, with 12 bases lining up with TRBD2. This TCR was sampled from an adult with an advanced solid tumor such as melanoma, head and neck, liver or kidney cancer. Here the sequenced sample was CD4+ or CD8+ T cells sorted from blood, taken in a trial of the OX40 agonist ivuxolimab. The CDR3 region is CASRRTSGDTGELFF. The CDR3, as DNA: TGTGCCAGCAGGCGGACTAGCGGGGACACCGGGGAGCTGTTTTTT.